These 24 T cell receptor beta chains were all obtained from the same sample, sequenced in a study of blood T cell repertoires in COVID-19. Profiling relied on immunoSEQ multiplex PCR, and the TCRdb table lists in-frame clones only, not all of them. The top ten hold roughly 0.6% of the sample, which has about 150,000 clones, 70% to 90% seen once. Sequencing was performed on peripheral blood. The receptors derive from a man in his sixties with COVID-19, enrolled during active disease.

J is TRBJ1-2 and V is TRBV6-2 or TRBV6-3; D gene ambiguous. CDR3 length equals 17 residues. Trimming left V 0 bases short and J 1 base short, with 15 bases between. The germline V gene has CDR1 MNHEY and CDR2 SVGEGT. This CDR3 is CASSYSGGLLLNYGYTF. CDR3 nucleotide sequence: TGTGCCAGCAGTTACTCTGGAGGGCTTTTACTTAACTATGGCTACACCTTC.

This rearrangement joins TRBV7-2 to TRBJ1-5, with a weak D call TRBD1 (5 bases). V dropped 4 bases and J dropped 4 bases, with 11 bases sitting between them. This CDR3 is built from 14 residues. Per the germline V gene, CDR1 is SGHTA and CDR2 is FQGNSA. For the CDR3, the DNA is TGTGCCAGCAGCTCCCCCGGGGGAAATCAGCCCCAGCATTTT. The encoded protein is CASSSPGGNQPQHF.

This chain connects TRBV19 to TRBJ2-2; 10 bases fit TRBD1. V trimming: 1 base; J trimming: 6 bases; junction bases outside the gene matches: 2. CDR1 and CDR2 (germline): LNHDA, SQIVND (reference sequence). The CDR3 contains 15 residues. The CDR3 region is CASSIVGTGAGELFF. The CDR3 bases are TGTGCCAGTAGTATAGTCGGGACAGGGGCCGGGGAGCTGTTTTTT.

The V and J genes are TRBV29-1 and TRBJ2-3; 8 bases are shared with TRBD2. In germline, CDR1 is SQVTM, CDR2 ANQGSEA. After removal of 5 bases from V and 4 bases from J, the junction contained 5 bases not matched to a gene. The CDR3 is 13 residues long. CDR3 protein: CSVPSGSADTQYF. The CDR3 DNA reads as TGCAGCGTTCCCAGCGGGAGTGCAGATACGCAGTATTTT.

This sequence joins TRBV25-1 and TRBJ2-5; D ambiguous. The germline CDR1 and CDR2 sequences are MGHDK and SYGVNS. Deletions cut 5 bases from V and 4 bases from J, with 17 bases between. CDR3 size: 15 residues. CDR3 residues: CASSHPTGTAETQYF. Here the CDR3 DNA reads TGTGCCAGCAGTCACCCCACGGGTACTGCAGAGACCCAGTACTTC.

V is TRBV15 and J is TRBJ1-5; D is uncertain. The CDR3 loop spans 13 amino acids. The V and J ends lost 0 bases and 6 bases respectively, with 6 bases between them. The germline gives CDR1 LNHNV, CDR2 YYDKDF (reference sequence). The CDR3 nucleotides read TGTGCCACCAGCAGAGATCGGGGTCAGCCCCAGCATTTT. Its protein product is CATSRDRGQPQHF.

The chain couples TRBV29-1 to TRBJ1-2, with 9 bases fitting TRBD1. V lost 3 bases, J lost 12 bases, and 14 bases stayed unmatched. Germline V CDR1 and CDR2: SQVTM, ANQGSEA. The CDR3 is made up of 14 amino acids. Written as DNA, the CDR3 is TGCAGCGTTGATGCTCGACAGGGGGGACTGGGAGACACCTTC. This gives the protein CSVDARQGGLGDTF.

CDR3 in DNA: TGTGCCAGCAGCTTGCCCGGAGGGAATTCACCCCTCCACTTT. Encoded protein: CASSLPGGNSPLHF. The chain joins TRBV5-4 to TRBJ1-6; D gene uncertain. The CDR3 is made up of 14 amino acids. V dropped 1 base and J dropped 7 bases, with 9 bases sitting between them. Germline CDR1 is SGHNT and CDR2 is YYREEE (reference sequence). Variable domain in full (rest from reference TRBV5-4 and TRBJ1-6): ETGVTQSPTHLIKTRGQQVTLRCSSQSGHNTVSWYQQALGQGPQFIFQYYREEENGRGNFPPRFSGLQFPNYSSELNVNALELDDSALYLCASSLPGGNSPLHFGNGTRLTVT.

The chain links TRBV15 to TRBJ1-1; the D gene is possibly TRBD1 (5 bases). V was shortened by 10 bases and J by 5 bases, with 14 bases between the two germline ends. Germline V gene lookup returns CDR1 LNHNV and CDR2 YYDKDF (reference sequence). CDR3 size: 12 residues. This chain's CDR3 is CAISGYGTEAFF. Here the CDR3 DNA reads TGTGCCATATCAGGGTATGGGACTGAAGCTTTCTTT.

This clone appeared a single time. The chain links TRBV11-2 to TRBJ2-1, with unresolved D. CDR1 is SGHAT and CDR2 is FQNNGV in the germline V gene. This CDR3 comprises 13 residues. V was cut by 1 base and J by 4 bases, with 5 bases left in between. The CDR3 nucleotides read TGTGCCAGCAGCTTAGCCAGATACAATGAGCAGTTCTTC. It translates to CASSLARYNEQFF. The complete variable domain, with remaining parts taken from reference TRBV11-2 and TRBJ2-1, reads EAGVAQSPRYKIIEKRQSVAFWCNPISGHATLYWYQQILGQGPKLLIQFQNNGVVDDSQLPKDRFSAERLKGVDSTLKIQPAKLEDSAVYLCASSLARYNEQFFGPGTRLTVL.

This chain connects TRBV19 to TRBJ2-6; TRBD1 aligns across 9 bases. This CDR3 has 18 residues. Trimming removed 2 bases from V and 0 bases from J; junction bases left unmatched: 5. Germline V gives CDR1 LNHDA, CDR2 SQIVND (reference sequence). CDR3 in DNA: TGTGCCAGTAGTATAACCCGGGACAGGGTCTCTGGGGCCAACGTCCTGACTTTC. This codes for CASSITRDRVSGANVLTF.

This clone was seen once. V gene TRBV10-3 combines with J gene TRBJ1-4; D unclear. The ends were cut back, 6 bases at V and 5 bases at J, with 13 bases in the middle. Germline V lookup: CDR1 ENHRY, CDR2 SYGVKD. The CDR3 totals 14 residues. The CDR3, as DNA: TGTGCCATCAGGGACTCGACTGAAAATGAAAAACTGTTTTTT. Its translation: CAIRDSTENEKLFF.

The rearrangement uses TRBV6-2 or TRBV6-3 and TRBJ1-3, with D maybe TRBD1 (5 bases). The CDR3 runs to 17 residues. The germline V and J ends were trimmed by 5 bases and 0 bases, with 17 bases remaining between them. Germline values: CDR1 MNHEY, CDR2 SVGEGT. The CDR3: CASSLPGGVFSGNTIYF. DNA for the CDR3: TGTGCCAGCAGTCTCCCCGGAGGGGTTTTCTCTGGAAACACCATATATTTT.

This rearrangement joins TRBV19 to TRBJ2-1, with 10 bases lining up with TRBD1. Trimming removed 10 bases from V and 2 bases from J; junction bases left unmatched: 2. The germline V gene encodes CDR1 LNHDA and CDR2 SQIVND (reference sequence). CDR3 length equals 13 residues. The DNA for the CDR3 is TGTGCCACCGGACAGGGGGCCTACAATGAGCAGTTCTTC. Translating it yields CATGQGAYNEQFF.

This clone has just one count. The CDR3 spells CASSAGTGFTNTEAFF. For the CDR3, the DNA is TGTGCCAGCAGCGCCGGGACAGGGTTTACGAACACTGAAGCTTTCTTT. This sequence joins TRBV9 and TRBJ1-1, with 9 bases lining up with TRBD1. The CDR3 runs to 16 residues. Trimming at V came to 3 bases and at J to 1 base, leaving 7 bases not matched to a gene. Per germline, CDR1 SGDLS and CDR2 YYNGEE.

CDR3 bases: TGTGCCAGCAGTTTAGTAGGAGCCCTCCACTTT. As protein: CASSLVGALHF. This chain joins TRBV12-3 or TRBV12-4 and TRBJ1-6; D is ambiguous. V was cut by 1 base and J by 14 bases, with 6 bases left in between. The CDR3 has 11 residues.

About this clone: The same CDR3 also results from other DNA sequences found in this sample. The rearrangement uses TRBV5-1 and TRBJ1-2; no definite D call. The CDR3 consists of 12 residues. Germline V gene sequence: CDR1 SGHRS, CDR2 YFSETQ. V was pared by 0 bases and J by 5 bases, with 5 bases between. CDR3 sequence: CASSLDSYGYTF. For the CDR3, the DNA is TGCGCCAGCAGCTTGGACAGTTATGGCTACACCTTC.

This clone was detected only a few times. This sequence joins TRBV29-1 and TRBJ2-7; tentative D call: TRBD1 (6 bases). V dropped 6 bases and J dropped 4 bases, with 13 bases sitting between them. The CDR3 runs to 12 residues. Germline loops: CDR1 SQVTM, CDR2 ANQGSEA. Here the CDR3 reads CSVTQGTYEQYF. CDR3 bases: TGCAGCGTAACACAGGGCACGTACGAGCAGTACTTC.

The CDR3 region has the DNA TGTGCCACCAGCTATACGACAGGAAGATACGAGCAGTACTTC. This gives the protein CATSYTTGRYEQYF. The rearrangement links TRBV15 to TRBJ2-7, with D perhaps TRBD1 (6 bases). The CDR3 runs 14 residues. Germline CDR1 LNHNV, CDR2 YYDKDF (reference sequence). V lost 5 bases to trimming and J lost 4 bases, with 15 bases between them.

The chain couples TRBV7-2 to TRBJ2-2; D gene uncertain. The V gene's germline CDR1 is SGHTA and CDR2 FQGNSA. There are 14 residues in the CDR3. V gave up 4 bases and J gave up 1 base, with 7 bases separating them. CDR3 sequence reads: CASSSTVNTGELFF. DNA for the CDR3: TGTGCCAGCAGCTCAACAGTGAACACCGGGGAGCTGTTTTTT.

The rearrangement links TRBV6-1 to TRBJ1-3; possible D gene TRBD1, 5 bases. V was pared by 8 bases and J by 1 base, with 12 bases between. The germline gives CDR1 MNHNS, CDR2 SASEGT. The CDR3 length is 14 residues. CDR3 loop: CASVGGGSGNTIYF. CDR3 DNA sequence: TGTGCCAGCGTCGGGGGAGGGTCTGGAAACACCATATATTTT.

CDR3 protein: CASSWDRTSGANEQFF. CDR3 coding DNA: TGTGCCAGCAGCTGGGATAGGACTAGCGGGGCTAATGAGCAGTTCTTC. V usage is TRBV11-2 and J usage is TRBJ2-1; 12 bases are a match to TRBD2. The ends lost 4 bases at V and 7 bases at J; junction bases unmatched: 8. Per germline, CDR1 SGHAT and CDR2 FQNNGV. The CDR3 spans 16 residues.

This clone came up once. The chain recombines TRBV7-2 with TRBJ1-1; unclear D gene. Per germline, CDR1 SGHTA and CDR2 FQGNSA. V was clipped by 3 bases and J by 0 bases, with 11 bases between them. The CDR3 extends over 15 amino acids. CDR3 nucleotide sequence: TGTGCCAGCAGCTTGTGGTCGGTAATGAACACTGAAGCTTTCTTT. Amino acids: CASSLWSVMNTEAFF. Combining the CDR3 with reference TRBV7-2 and TRBJ1-1 gives the whole variable domain GAGVSQSPSNKVTEKGKDVELRCDPISGHTALYWYRQSLGQGLEFLIYFQGNSAPDKSGLPSDRFSAERTGGSVSTLTIQRTQQEDSAVYLCASSLWSVMNTEAFFGQGTRLTVV.

The chain couples TRBV2 to TRBJ2-7, with D unresolved. Trimming left V 6 bases short and J 5 bases short, with 8 bases between. The CDR3 is 11 amino acids. In germline, CDR1 is SNHLY, CDR2 FYNNEI. In DNA, the CDR3 is TGTGCCAGCAGCCTTTACAACGAGCAGTACTTC. This sequence encodes CASSLYNEQYF. Full variable domain (remainder filled in from reference TRBV2 and TRBJ2-7): EPEVTQTPSHQVTQMGQEVILRCVPISNHLYFYWYRQILGQKVEFLVSFYNNEISEKSEIFDDQFSVERPDGSNFTLKIRSTKLEDSAMYFCASSLYNEQYFGPGTRLTVT.